This is a list of T cell receptor beta chains from one sample in a study of blood T cell repertoires in COVID-19. The repertoire was sequenced with immunoSEQ multiplex PCR; TCRdb's copy has only in-frame clones and lacks some. The repertoire holds about 200,000 clones, with 82% as singletons. Source material: peripheral blood. These receptors were collected from a woman at least 80 years old with COVID-19, enrolled during active disease. The CDR3 runs from the conserved cysteine through the conserved F or W. Fields, in order: J gene, V gene, clone size, D gene, CDR3 DNA, CDR3 protein. A D gene is named only where the DNA matches it firmly. Some rows mark clone size as missing; the rest say once, few, many or name a class of expanded clone.

j_call: TRBJ1-6
v_call: TRBV6-1
clone_size: NA
d_call: TRBD1
cdr3_nt: TGTGCCAGCAGTGACGACAGGGGTTATTCACCCCTCCACTTT
cdr3_aa: CASSDDRGYSPLHF

j_call: TRBJ2-7
v_call: TRBV5-1
clone_size: few
d_call: TRBD2
cdr3_nt: TGCGCCAGCAGCTTGTCACGGGGGGACTCCTACGAGCAGTACTTC
cdr3_aa: CASSLSRGDSYEQYF

j_call: TRBJ2-5
v_call: TRBV9
clone_size: once
d_call: TRBD2
cdr3_nt: TGTGCCAGCAGCGTAGGAGCTAGCGGTTACCAAGAGACCCAGTACTTC
cdr3_aa: CASSVGASGYQETQYF

j_call: TRBJ2-2
v_call: TRBV7-7
clone_size: NA
d_call: NA
cdr3_nt: TGTGCTAGCAGCCTTAGTCGCACCGGGGAGCTGTTTTTT
cdr3_aa: CASSLSRTGELFF

j_call: TRBJ2-7
v_call: TRBV5-1
clone_size: NA
d_call: TRBD1
cdr3_nt: TGCGCCAGCAGCTTGCAGGGGGCCGCCTACGAGCAGTACTTC
cdr3_aa: CASSLQGAAYEQYF

j_call: TRBJ1-4
v_call: TRBV27
clone_size: many
d_call: TRBD1
cdr3_nt: TGTGCCAGCAGTTTATCGATAGAAACGGGACAGTTTAATGAAAAACTGTTTTTT
cdr3_aa: CASSLSIETGQFNEKLFF

j_call: TRBJ2-2
v_call: TRBV9
clone_size: NA
d_call: NA
cdr3_nt: TGTGCCAGCAGCGTAGCGTTGAACACCGGGGAGCTGTTTTTT
cdr3_aa: CASSVALNTGELFF

j_call: TRBJ2-6
v_call: TRBV9
clone_size: NA
d_call: NA
cdr3_nt: TGTGCCAGCAGCGTAGGCGGGGCTGGGGCCAACGTCCTGACTTTC
cdr3_aa: CASSVGGAGANVLTF

j_call: TRBJ1-1
v_call: TRBV2
clone_size: NA
d_call: NA
cdr3_nt: TGTGCCAGCAGTGAATCGATGGGGGGGACCACTGAAGCTTTCTTT
cdr3_aa: CASSESMGGTTEAFF

j_call: TRBJ1-2
v_call: TRBV14
clone_size: NA
d_call: TRBD1
cdr3_nt: TGTGCCAGCAGCCGCGACCGGGGCAGGGGGGATGGCTACACCTTC
cdr3_aa: CASSRDRGRGDGYTF

j_call: TRBJ1-1
v_call: TRBV2
clone_size: NA
d_call: TRBD1
cdr3_nt: TGTGCCAGCAGACAGGGGTTTGCTTTCTTT
cdr3_aa: CASRQGFAFF

j_call: TRBJ1-1
v_call: TRBV20-1
clone_size: NA
d_call: NA
cdr3_nt: TGCAGTGCTAGTACAGGGACGCACACTGAAGCTTTCTTT
cdr3_aa: CSASTGTHTEAFF

j_call: TRBJ1-2
v_call: TRBV3-1/TRBV3-2
clone_size: few
d_call: NA
cdr3_nt: TGTGCCAGCAGCATCAGGACAAGATACACCTTC
cdr3_aa: CASSIRTRYTF

j_call: TRBJ1-1
v_call: TRBV28
clone_size: NA
d_call: NA
cdr3_nt: TGTGCCAGCATCGAAATGAGGAGGAACACTGAAGCTTTCTTT
cdr3_aa: CASIEMRRNTEAFF

j_call: TRBJ1-2
v_call: TRBV3-1/TRBV3-2
clone_size: NA
d_call: NA
cdr3_nt: TGTGCCAGCAGCCACGACAGCAGCTATGGCTACACCTTC
cdr3_aa: CASSHDSSYGYTF

j_call: TRBJ2-7
v_call: TRBV7-9
clone_size: NA
d_call: TRBD2
cdr3_nt: TGTGCCAGCAGCTTTAGCGGGGGGAGCTCCTACGAGCAGTACTTC
cdr3_aa: CASSFSGGSSYEQYF

j_call: TRBJ1-1
v_call: TRBV21-1
clone_size: NA
d_call: NA
cdr3_nt: TGTGCCAGCAACACTCACAGACTAGGAGGCACTGAAGCTTTCTTT
cdr3_aa: CASNTHRLGGTEAFF

j_call: TRBJ1-5
v_call: TRBV5-1
clone_size: NA
d_call: NA
cdr3_nt: TGCGCCAGCAGCTTGGAGGGGCTCAGCAATCAGCCCCAGCATTTT
cdr3_aa: CASSLEGLSNQPQHF

j_call: TRBJ2-3
v_call: TRBV7-3
clone_size: NA
d_call: NA
cdr3_nt: TGTGCCAGCAGCTTGGCCGGGGGCACAGATACGCAGTATTTT
cdr3_aa: CASSLAGGTDTQYF

j_call: TRBJ2-5
v_call: TRBV7-3
clone_size: NA
d_call: NA
cdr3_nt: TGTGCCAGCAGCTTAAGGGGGCAGAGTAGCCAGTACTTC
cdr3_aa: CASSLRGQSSQYF

j_call: TRBJ1-2
v_call: TRBV7-6
clone_size: NA
d_call: NA
cdr3_nt: TGTGCCAGCAGCTTAGCCCTTGCGGGTGATGGCCACACCTTC
cdr3_aa: CASSLALAGDGHTF

j_call: TRBJ2-1
v_call: TRBV5-1
clone_size: NA
d_call: TRBD2
cdr3_nt: TGCGCCAGCACCCTGGGACTAGAGTCCTACAATGAGCAGTTCTTC
cdr3_aa: CASTLGLESYNEQFF